This entry is about one TCR beta chain. Its antigen is currently unknown. Germline V CDR1 and CDR2: SGDLS, YYNGEE. The CDR3 loop spans 15 amino acids. V shed 1 base, J shed 7 bases, and the junction held 2 bases outside the gene matches. Full-length variable regions came from constant-region reverse primers plus semi-nested Nested Universal Primer A PCR. Each CDR3 protein is one row after TCRdb ran MiXCR on the 5' RACE reads. Here the sample spans about 42,000 distinct CDR3 sequences, less than 25% being singletons. Treg sorting used a CD4+CD25+CD127-/low gate. The study, taken as a whole, reports: Whole repertoires were not studied in the larger cohort, only one V-J beta rearrangement. Tumor memory CD4+ T cell TCR gene usage was found to cluster with blood and lymph node memory CD4+ cells and with lymph node naive CD4+ cells. Tumor Treg TCRs overlapped most with tumor naive CD4+ cells.

This sequence joins TRBV9 and TRBJ1-6; 10 bases are shared with TRBD1. Input material: Tregs sorted from blood. The sequence derives from a female donor with breast cancer. Here the CDR3 DNA reads TGTGCCAGCAGCGTACCGGGACAGGGGAATTCACCCCTCCACTTT. It is translated as CASSVPGQGNSPLHF.